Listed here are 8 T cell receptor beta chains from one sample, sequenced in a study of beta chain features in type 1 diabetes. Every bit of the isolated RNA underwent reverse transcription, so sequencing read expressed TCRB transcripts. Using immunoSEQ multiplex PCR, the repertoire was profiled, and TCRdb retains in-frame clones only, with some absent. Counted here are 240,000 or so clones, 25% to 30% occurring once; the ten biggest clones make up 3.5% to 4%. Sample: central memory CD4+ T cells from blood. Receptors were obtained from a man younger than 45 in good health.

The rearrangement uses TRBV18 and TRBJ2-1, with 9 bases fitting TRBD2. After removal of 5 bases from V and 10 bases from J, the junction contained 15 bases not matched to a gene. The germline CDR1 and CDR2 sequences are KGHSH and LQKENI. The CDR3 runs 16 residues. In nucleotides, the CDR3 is TGTGCCAGCTCAGCCCCTGCGGGACTAGCCAACGGAGAGCAGTTCTTC. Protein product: CASSAPAGLANGEQFF.

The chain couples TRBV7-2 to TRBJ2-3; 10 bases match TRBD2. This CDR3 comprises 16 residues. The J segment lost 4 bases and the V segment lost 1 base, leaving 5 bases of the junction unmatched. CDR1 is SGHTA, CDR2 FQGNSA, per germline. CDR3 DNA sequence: TGTGCCAGCAGCTTAGGAGCGGGAGGGAGACCAGATACGCAGTATTTT. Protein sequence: CASSLGAGGRPDTQYF. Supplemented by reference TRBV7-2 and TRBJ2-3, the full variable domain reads GAGVSQSPSNKVTEKGKDVELRCDPISGHTALYWYRQSLGQGLEFLIYFQGNSAPDKSGLPSDRFSAERTGGSVSTLTIQRTQQEDSAVYLCASSLGAGGRPDTQYFGPGTRLTVL.

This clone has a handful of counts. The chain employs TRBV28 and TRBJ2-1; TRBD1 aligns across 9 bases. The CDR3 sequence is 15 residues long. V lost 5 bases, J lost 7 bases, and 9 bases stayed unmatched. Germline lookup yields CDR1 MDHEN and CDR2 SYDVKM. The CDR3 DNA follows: TGTGCCAGCAGTCCTCCGGGACAGGGAGATAATGAGCAGTTCTTC. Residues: CASSPPGQGDNEQFF.

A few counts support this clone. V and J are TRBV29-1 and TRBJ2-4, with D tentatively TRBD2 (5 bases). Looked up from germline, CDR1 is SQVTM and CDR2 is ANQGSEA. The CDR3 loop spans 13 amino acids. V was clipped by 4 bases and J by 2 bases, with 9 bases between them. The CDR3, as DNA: TGCAGCGTTGGACCGGGAACCAAAAACATTCAGTACTTC. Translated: CSVGPGTKNIQYF. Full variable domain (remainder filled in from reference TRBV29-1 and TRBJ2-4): SAVISQKPSRDICQRGTSLTIQCQVDSQVTMMFWYRQQPGQSLTLIATANQGSEATYESGFVIDKFPISRPNLTFSTLTVSNMSPEDSSIYLCSVGPGTKNIQYFGAGTRLSVL.

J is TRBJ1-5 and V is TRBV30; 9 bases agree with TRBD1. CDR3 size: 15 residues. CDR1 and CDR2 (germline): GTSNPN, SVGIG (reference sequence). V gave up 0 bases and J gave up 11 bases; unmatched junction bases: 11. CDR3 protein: CAWSVPTGTGSTQHF. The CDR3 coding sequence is TGTGCCTGGAGTGTACCGACAGGGACAGGGTCTACCCAGCATTTT.

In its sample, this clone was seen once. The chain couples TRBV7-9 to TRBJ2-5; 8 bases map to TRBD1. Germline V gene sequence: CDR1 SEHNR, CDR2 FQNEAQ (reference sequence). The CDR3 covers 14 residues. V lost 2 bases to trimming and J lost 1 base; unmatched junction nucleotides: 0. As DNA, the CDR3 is TGTGCCAGCAGCTTAACAGGGGGCCAAGAGACCCAGTACTTC. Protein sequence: CASSLTGGQETQYF.

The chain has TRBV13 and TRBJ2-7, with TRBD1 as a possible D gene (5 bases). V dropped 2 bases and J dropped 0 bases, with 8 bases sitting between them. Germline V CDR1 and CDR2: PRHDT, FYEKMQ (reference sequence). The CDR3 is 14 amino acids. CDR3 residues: CASSLRTISYEQYF. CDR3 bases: TGTGCCAGCAGCTTAAGGACAATCTCCTACGAGCAGTACTTC.

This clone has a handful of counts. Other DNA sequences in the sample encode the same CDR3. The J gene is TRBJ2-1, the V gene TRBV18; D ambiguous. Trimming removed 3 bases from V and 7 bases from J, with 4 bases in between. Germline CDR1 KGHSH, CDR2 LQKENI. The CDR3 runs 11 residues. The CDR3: CASSPENEQFF. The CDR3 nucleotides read TGTGCCAGCTCACCGGAAAATGAGCAGTTCTTC. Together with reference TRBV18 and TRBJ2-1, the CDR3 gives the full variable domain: NAGVMQNPRHLVRRRGQEARLRCSPMKGHSHVYWYRQLPEEGLKFMVYLQKENIIDESGMPKERFSAEFPKEGPSILRIQQVVRGDSAAYFCASSPENEQFFGPGTRLTVL.